One T cell receptor beta chain is described in this entry. CDR3 length: 14 amino acids. V was shortened by 10 bases and J by 7 bases, with 20 bases between the two germline ends. CDR1 LNHDA and CDR2 SQIVND come from the germline V gene (reference sequence). These data are taken from a study of glioma-infiltrating T cells after dendritic cell vaccination. Described time point: after dendritic cell vaccination, including at tumor progression/relapse. The immunoSEQ assay amplified TCRB CDR3 from up to roughly 2 ug DNA. Primers: 60 V beta forward and 13 J beta reverse. Produced via immunoSEQ multiplex PCR; TCRdb's table is partial and in-frame only. The data contain tens of thousands of clones, around 87% of them seen just once; the ten biggest clones take up 2% to 2.5%.

Specimen: blood, collected after dendritic cell vaccination. The rearrangement links TRBV19 to TRBJ2-1, with D perhaps matching TRBD1 (7 bases). The receptor comes from a human donor with glioblastoma. In DNA, the CDR3 is TGTGCCACCTCGTCAGGGGGGCCTTGGAATGAGCAGTTCTTC. Translating it yields CATSSGGPWNEQFF.